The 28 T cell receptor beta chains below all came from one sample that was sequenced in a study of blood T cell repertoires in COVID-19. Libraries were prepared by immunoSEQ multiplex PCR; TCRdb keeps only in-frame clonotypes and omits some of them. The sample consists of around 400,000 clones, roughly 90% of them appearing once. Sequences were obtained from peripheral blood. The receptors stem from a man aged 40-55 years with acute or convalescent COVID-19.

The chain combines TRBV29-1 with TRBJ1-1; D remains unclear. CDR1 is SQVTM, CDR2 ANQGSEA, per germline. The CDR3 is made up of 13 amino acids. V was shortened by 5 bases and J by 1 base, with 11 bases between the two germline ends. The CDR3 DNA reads TGCAGCGTTCCAAGAGAGGGGAACACTGAAGCTTTCTTT. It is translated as CSVPREGNTEAFF.

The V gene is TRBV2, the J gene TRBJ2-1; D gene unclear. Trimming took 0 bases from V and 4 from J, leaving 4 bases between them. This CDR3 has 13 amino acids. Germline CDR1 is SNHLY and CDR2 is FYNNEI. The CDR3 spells CASSEAVYNEQFF. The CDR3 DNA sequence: TGTGCCAGCAGTGAAGCCGTATACAATGAGCAGTTCTTC.

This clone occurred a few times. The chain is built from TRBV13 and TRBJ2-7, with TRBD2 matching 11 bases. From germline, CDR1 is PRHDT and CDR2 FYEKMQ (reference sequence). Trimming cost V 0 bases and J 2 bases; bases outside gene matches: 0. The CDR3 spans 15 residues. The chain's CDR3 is CASSLGTSGTYEQYF. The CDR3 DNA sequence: TGTGCCAGCAGCTTAGGGACTAGCGGGACCTACGAGCAGTACTTC.

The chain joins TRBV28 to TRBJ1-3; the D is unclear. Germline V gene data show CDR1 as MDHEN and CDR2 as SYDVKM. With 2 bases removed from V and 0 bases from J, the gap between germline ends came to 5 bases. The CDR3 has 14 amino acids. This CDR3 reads CASSLGDSGNTIYF. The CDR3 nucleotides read TGTGCCAGCAGTTTAGGAGACTCTGGAAACACCATATATTTT.

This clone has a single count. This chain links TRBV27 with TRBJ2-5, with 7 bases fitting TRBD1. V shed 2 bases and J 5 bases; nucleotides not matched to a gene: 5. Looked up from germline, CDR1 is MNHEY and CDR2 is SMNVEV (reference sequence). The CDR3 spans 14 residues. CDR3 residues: CASSLQGVGETQYF. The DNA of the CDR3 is TGTGCCAGCAGTTTACAGGGGGTGGGGGAGACCCAGTACTTC.

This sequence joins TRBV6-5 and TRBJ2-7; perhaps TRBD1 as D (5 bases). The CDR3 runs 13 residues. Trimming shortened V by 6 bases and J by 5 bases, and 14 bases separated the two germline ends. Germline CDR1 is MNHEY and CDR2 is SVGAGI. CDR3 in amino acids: CASSAARGHEQYF. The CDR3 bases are TGTGCCAGCAGCGCAGCTAGGGGCCACGAGCAGTACTTC.

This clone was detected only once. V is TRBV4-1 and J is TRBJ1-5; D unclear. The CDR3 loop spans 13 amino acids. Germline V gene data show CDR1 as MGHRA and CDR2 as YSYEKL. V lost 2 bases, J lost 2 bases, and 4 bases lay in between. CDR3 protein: CASSQSRNQPQHF. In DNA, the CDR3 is TGCGCCAGCAGCCAAAGCCGCAATCAGCCCCAGCATTTT.

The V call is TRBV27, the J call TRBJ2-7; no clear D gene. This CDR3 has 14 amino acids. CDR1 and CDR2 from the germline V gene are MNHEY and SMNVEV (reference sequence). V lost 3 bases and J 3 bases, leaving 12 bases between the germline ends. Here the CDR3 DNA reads TGTGCCAGCAGTTTGAATAGTTTTCACTACGAGCAGTACTTC. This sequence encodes CASSLNSFHYEQYF.

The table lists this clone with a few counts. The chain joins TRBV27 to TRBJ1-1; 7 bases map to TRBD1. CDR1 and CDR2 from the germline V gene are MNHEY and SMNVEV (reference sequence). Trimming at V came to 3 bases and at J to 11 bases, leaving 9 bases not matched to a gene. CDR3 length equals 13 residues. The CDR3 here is CASSFLDRELAFF. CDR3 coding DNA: TGTGCCAGCAGTTTTTTAGACAGGGAGTTGGCTTTCTTT.

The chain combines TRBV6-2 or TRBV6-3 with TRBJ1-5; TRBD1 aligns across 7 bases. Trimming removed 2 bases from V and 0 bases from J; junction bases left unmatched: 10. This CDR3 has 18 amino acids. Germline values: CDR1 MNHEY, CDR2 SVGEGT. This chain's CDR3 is CASSYVFGQEYSNQPQHF. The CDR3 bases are TGTGCCAGCAGTTACGTCTTCGGACAGGAGTATAGCAATCAGCCCCAGCATTTT.

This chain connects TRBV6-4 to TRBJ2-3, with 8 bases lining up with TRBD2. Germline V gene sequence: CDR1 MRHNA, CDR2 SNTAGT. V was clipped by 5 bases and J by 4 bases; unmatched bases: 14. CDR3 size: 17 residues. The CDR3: CASSPSWAGGLPDTQYF. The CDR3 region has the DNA TGTGCCAGCAGTCCCAGTTGGGCGGGGGGCCTACCAGATACGCAGTATTTT.

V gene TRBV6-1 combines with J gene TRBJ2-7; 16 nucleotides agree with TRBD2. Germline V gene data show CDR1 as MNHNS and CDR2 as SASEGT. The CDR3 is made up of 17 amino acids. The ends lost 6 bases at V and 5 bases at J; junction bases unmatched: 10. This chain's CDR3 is CASREPGLAGGIDEQYF. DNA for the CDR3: TGTGCCAGCAGGGAACCGGGACTAGCGGGGGGGATCGACGAGCAGTACTTC.

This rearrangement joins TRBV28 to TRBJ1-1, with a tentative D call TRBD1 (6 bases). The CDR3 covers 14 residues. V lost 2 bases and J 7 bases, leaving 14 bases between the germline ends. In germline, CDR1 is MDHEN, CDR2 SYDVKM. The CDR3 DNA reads TGTGCCAGCAGTTTACAGGGGCGACCGAGTGAAGCTTTCTTT. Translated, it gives CASSLQGRPSEAFF.

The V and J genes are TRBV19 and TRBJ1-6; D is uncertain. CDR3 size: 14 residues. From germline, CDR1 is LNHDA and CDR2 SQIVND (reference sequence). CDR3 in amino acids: CASVGSSYNSPLHF. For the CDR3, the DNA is TGTGCGTCCGTTGGTAGCTCCTATAATTCACCCCTCCACTTT.

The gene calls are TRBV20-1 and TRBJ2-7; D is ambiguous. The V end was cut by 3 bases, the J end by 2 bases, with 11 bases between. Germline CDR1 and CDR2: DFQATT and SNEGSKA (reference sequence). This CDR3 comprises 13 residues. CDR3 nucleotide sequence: TGCAGTGCTAGTGACCAAGAGCCCTACGAGCAGTACTTC. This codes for CSASDQEPYEQYF.

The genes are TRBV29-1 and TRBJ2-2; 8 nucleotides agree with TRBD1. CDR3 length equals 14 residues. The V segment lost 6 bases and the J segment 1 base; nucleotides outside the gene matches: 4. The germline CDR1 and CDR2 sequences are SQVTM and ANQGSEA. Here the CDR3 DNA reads TGCAGCGTCGAGACAGGGGTGAACACCGGGGAGCTGTTTTTT. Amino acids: CSVETGVNTGELFF.

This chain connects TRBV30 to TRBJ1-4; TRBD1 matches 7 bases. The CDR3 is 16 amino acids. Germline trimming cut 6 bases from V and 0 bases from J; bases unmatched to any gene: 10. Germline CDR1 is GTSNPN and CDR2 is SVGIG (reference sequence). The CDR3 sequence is CACSTGSRATNEKLFF. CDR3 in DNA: TGTGCCTGTTCGACAGGGAGTCGGGCAACTAATGAAAAACTGTTTTTT. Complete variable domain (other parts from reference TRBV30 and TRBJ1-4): SQTIHQWPATLVQPVGSPLSLECTVEGTSNPNLYWYRQAAGRGLQLLFYSVGIGQISSEVPQNLSASRPQDRQFILSSKKLLLSDSGFYLCACSTGSRATNEKLFFGSGTQLSVL.

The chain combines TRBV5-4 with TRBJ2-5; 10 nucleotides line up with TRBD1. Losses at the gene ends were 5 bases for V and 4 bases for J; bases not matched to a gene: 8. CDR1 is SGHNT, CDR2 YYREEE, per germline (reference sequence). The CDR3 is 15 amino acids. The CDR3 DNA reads TGTGCCAGCAGTGGGACAGGGGTTCTCCGAGAGACCCAGTACTTC. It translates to CASSGTGVLRETQYF.

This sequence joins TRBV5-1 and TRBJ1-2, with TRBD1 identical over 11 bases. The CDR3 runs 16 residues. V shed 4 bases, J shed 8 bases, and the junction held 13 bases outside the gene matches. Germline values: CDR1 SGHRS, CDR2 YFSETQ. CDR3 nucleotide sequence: TGCGCCAGCAGCCAGACCGGGACAGGGGGTTTCTACGGCTACACCTTC. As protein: CASSQTGTGGFYGYTF. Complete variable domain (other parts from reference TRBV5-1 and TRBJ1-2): KAGVTQTPRYLIKTRGQQVTLSCSPISGHRSVSWYQQTPGQGLQFLFEYFSETQRNKGNFPGRFSGRQFSNSRSEMNVSTLELGDSALYLCASSQTGTGGFYGYTFGSGTRLTVV.

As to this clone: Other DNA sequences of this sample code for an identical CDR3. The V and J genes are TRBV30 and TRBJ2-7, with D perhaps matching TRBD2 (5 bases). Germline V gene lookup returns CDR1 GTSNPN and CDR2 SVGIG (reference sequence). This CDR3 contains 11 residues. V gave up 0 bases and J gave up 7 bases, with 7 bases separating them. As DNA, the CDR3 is TGTGCCTGGAGTGTAGGCGGGGAGCAGTACTTC. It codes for CAWSVGGEQYF.

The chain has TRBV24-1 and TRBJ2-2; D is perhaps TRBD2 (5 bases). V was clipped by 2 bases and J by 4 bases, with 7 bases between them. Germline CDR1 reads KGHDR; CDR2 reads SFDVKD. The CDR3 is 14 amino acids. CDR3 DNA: TGTGCCACCAGTGATTCGGGATTCACCGGGGAGCTGTTTTTT. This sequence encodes CATSDSGFTGELFF.

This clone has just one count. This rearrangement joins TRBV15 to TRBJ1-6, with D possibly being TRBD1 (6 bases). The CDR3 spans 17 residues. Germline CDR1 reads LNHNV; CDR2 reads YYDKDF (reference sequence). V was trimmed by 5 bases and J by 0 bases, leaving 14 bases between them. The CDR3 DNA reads TGTGCCACCAGCTCCGGACAGTTGAGCTCCTATAATTCACCCCTCCACTTT. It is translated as CATSSGQLSSYNSPLHF.

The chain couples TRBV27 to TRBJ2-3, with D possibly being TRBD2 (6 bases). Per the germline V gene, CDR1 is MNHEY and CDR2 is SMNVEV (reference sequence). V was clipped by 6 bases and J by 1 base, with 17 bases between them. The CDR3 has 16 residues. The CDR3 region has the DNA TGTGCCAGCAGCTCGGCTAGCGTTAGACGCACAGATACGCAGTATTTT. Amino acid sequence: CASSSASVRRTDTQYF.

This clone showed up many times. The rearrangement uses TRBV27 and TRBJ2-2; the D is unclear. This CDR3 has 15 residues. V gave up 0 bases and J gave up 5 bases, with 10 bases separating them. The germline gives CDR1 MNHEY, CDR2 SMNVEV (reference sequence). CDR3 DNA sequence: TGTGCCAGCAGTTTATCCGCGGTTAATACCGGGGAGCTGTTTTTT. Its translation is CASSLSAVNTGELFF.

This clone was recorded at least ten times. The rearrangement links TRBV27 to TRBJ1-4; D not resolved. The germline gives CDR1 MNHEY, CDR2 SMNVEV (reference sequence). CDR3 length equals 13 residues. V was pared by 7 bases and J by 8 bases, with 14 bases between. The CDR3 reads CASTTSVEEKLFF. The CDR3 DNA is TGTGCCAGCACCACCTCCGTTGAGGAAAAACTGTTTTTT. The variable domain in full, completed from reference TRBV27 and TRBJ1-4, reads EAQVTQNPRYLITVTGKKLTVTCSQNMNHEYMSWYRQDPGLGLRQIYYSMNVEVTDKGDVPEGYKVSRKEKRNFPLILESPSPNQTSLYFCASTTSVEEKLFFGSGTQLSVL.

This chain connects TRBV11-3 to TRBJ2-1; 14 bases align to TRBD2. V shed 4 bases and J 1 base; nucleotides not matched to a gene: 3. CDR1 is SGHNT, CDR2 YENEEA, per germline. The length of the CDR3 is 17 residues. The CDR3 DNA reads TGTGCCAGCAGCTCAGGACTAGCGGGAGGTTCCTACAATGAGCAGTTCTTC. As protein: CASSSGLAGGSYNEQFF.

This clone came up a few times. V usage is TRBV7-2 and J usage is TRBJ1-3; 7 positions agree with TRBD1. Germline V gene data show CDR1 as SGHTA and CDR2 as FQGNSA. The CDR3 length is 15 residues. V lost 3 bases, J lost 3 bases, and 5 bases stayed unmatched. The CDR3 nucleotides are TGTGCCAGCAGCTTGGAGGGGGCGAGTGGAAACACCATATATTTT. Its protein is CASSLEGASGNTIYF.

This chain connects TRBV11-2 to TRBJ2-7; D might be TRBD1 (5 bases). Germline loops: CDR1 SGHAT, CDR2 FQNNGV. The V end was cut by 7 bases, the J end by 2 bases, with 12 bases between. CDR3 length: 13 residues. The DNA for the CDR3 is TGTGCCAGCACCTGGCTGGGGCCCTACGAGCAGTACTTC. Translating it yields CASTWLGPYEQYF.